This T cell receptor (beta chain) was recorded in a study of blood T cell repertoires in COVID-19. TCRdb keeps only in-frame clones here, not all; method: immunoSEQ multiplex PCR. The sample includes 120,000 to 150,000 clones, 88% of them seen just once. Sequenced sample: peripheral blood. This sequence originates from a human donor in a cohort sampled during active COVID-19.

The CDR3 reads CASSAGTRENEQFF. DNA of the CDR3: TGTGCCAGCTCAGCCGGGACTAGGGAGAATGAGCAGTTCTTC. The chain recombines TRBV18 with TRBJ2-1, with TRBD2 matching 8 bases. There are 14 residues in the CDR3. The V gene's germline CDR1 is KGHSH and CDR2 LQKENI. After removal of 5 bases from V and 7 bases from J, the junction contained 7 bases not matched to a gene.